This T cell receptor beta chain was sequenced in a study of shared clonotypes between healthy human individuals. Each subset's genomic DNA was shared equally among a number of immunoSEQ plates. In the original processing: Because ImmunoSEQ provided only junction sequences with no quality scores, the filtering differed. The protocol was immunoSEQ multiplex PCR, while the TCRdb copy is restricted to in-frame clones and leaves out a portion. The V and J calls and clone size are taken from that table; D and trimming were inferred from the DNA. Of some 1 million clones listed, roughly 75% were seen once; the top ten hold approximately 1.5%. Study conclusions and caveats: A reduction in generation probabilities was seen for non-shared clonotypes relative to those shared by all four donors. Specimens sampled were limited to blood, with tissue repertoires likely differing.

This clone has just a few counts. The antigen is undetermined. The sequenced material came from memory CD4+ T cells sorted from blood. Stated subset: CD45RA-negative fraction. The receptor comes from a man aged 18-30 years in good health.

In DNA, the CDR3 is TGTGCCAGCCTAGAATTCCGGGACTCGGAGGGCTACACCTTC. The encoded protein is CASLEFRDSEGYTF. The J gene is TRBJ1-2, the V gene TRBV2, with D perhaps matching TRBD1 (5 bases). The germline V and J ends were trimmed by 8 bases and 8 bases, with 21 bases remaining between them. The CDR3 sequence is 14 residues long. Germline V lookup: CDR1 SNHLY, CDR2 FYNNEI.